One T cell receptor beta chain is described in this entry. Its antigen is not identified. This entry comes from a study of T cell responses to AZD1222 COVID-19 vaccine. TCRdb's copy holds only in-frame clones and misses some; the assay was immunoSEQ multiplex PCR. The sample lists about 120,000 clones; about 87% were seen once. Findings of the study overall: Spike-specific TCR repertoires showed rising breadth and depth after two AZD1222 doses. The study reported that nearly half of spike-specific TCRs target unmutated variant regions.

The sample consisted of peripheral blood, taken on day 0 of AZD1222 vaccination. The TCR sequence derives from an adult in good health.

CDR3 sequence reads: CASSLSGTARGYTF. The CDR3 bases are TGTGCCAGCAGTTTATCCGGGACAGCCAGGGGCTACACCTTC. The chain links TRBV28 to TRBJ1-2; 7 nucleotides align to TRBD1. CDR1 is MDHEN, CDR2 SYDVKM, per germline. Unmatched junction bases numbered 7, after V lost 1 base and J lost 8 bases. The CDR3 covers 14 residues.